These T cell receptor beta chains were read from a single sample in a study of response to subunit inactivated influenza vaccine. TCRdb used MiXCR to reprocess the RT-PCR reads, holding one entry per CDR3 protein. The table records approximately 680,000 distinct CDR3 sequences, 15% to 19% of them present only once. The material sequenced was PBMCs from blood, taken less than 13 days after vaccination. Receptors were obtained from a man aged 50 or older who received an inactivated influenza vaccine. The CDR3 runs from the conserved cysteine through the conserved F or W. The order of the fields is clone size, D gene, V gene, J gene, CDR3 DNA, CDR3 protein. The D gene is left open where the match is weak. For some rows the clone size is stated as once, few or many, or as a class when expanded; others skip it.

many	TRBD2	TRBV28	TRBJ2-7	TGTGCCAGCAGACCAATGGGACTAGCGGGACTCGAGCAGTACTTC	CASRPMGLAGLEQYF
-	-	TRBV29-1	TRBJ1-5	TGCAGCGTGCAAGACAGTAGCAATCAGCCCCAGCATTTT	CSVQDSSNQPQHF
-	-	TRBV6-1	TRBJ2-7	TGTGCCAGCAGTCCAAATCCCGGAAGCTACGAGCAGTACTTC	CASSPNPGSYEQYF
few	TRBD2	TRBV24-1	TRBJ2-1	TGTGCCACCAGTGATTTTGGACTCCAAGCGGGGAATGAGCAGTTCTTC	CATSDFGLQAGNEQFF
few	-	TRBV5-1	TRBJ2-2	TGCGCCAGCAGCCCCCACGGGAACACCGGGGAGCTGTTTTTT	CASSPHGNTGELFF
-	-	TRBV11-2	TRBJ2-5	TGTGCCAGCAGCTTAGGTAATAGCGGAACCCAAGAGACCCAGTACTTC	CASSLGNSGTQETQYF
few	TRBD2	TRBV6-1	TRBJ2-3	TGTGCCAGCATAGGGGGGACTAGTGGACGCACGCAGTATTTT	CASIGGTSGRTQYF
-	-	TRBV12-3/TRBV12-4	TRBJ2-2	TGTGCCAGCAGAGAACAGCCGGCGGGCACCGGGGAGCTGTTTTTT	CASREQPAGTGELFF
-	TRBD1	TRBV5-1	TRBJ1-1	TGCGCCAGCAGCGTGGACAGGGACAATGAAGCTTTCTTT	CASSVDRDNEAFF
-	-	TRBV10-3	TRBJ2-3	TGTGCCATCGGGGGGGGCGCAGATACGCAGTATTTT	CAIGGGADTQYF
many	TRBD1	TRBV5-1	TRBJ2-7	TGCGCCAGCAGGGAAGACAGGGCCTACGAGCAGTACTTC	CASREDRAYEQYF
few	TRBD2	TRBV20-1	TRBJ2-5	TGCAGTGCCCAGACTAGCGGTATCCAAGAGACCCAGTACTTC	CSAQTSGIQETQYF
few	-	TRBV6-1	TRBJ2-3	TGTGCCAGCAGTGAGGGGTTCGTGGGAGCAGATACGCAGTATTTT	CASSEGFVGADTQYF
-	-	TRBV12-3/TRBV12-4	TRBJ1-1	TGTGCCAGCAGTTTATTAGGGGCGCGTCCGAACACTGAAGCTTTCTTT	CASSLLGARPNTEAFF
-	TRBD2	TRBV11-1	TRBJ2-3	TGTGCCAGCAGCTTACCCCGCTCGGGGGGGAGGGATACAGATACGCAGTATTTT	CASSLPRSGGRDTDTQYF
-	-	TRBV5-6	TRBJ1-1	TGTGCCAGCAGCTTGGAGTCAGGGAGGGATAGTTGGGTGAACACTGAAGCTTTCTTT	CASSLESGRDSWVNTEAFF
-	TRBD2	TRBV20-1	TRBJ2-3	TGCAGTGCTCCAAGGACGGGACTAGCCGGCACAGATACGCAGTATTTT	CSAPRTGLAGTDTQYF
many	-	TRBV6-5	TRBJ1-3	TGTGCCAGCAGTTTCGAAGGGGGGTCTGGAAACACCATATATTTT	CASSFEGGSGNTIYF
-	-	TRBV4-2	TRBJ2-5	TGTGCCAGCAGCCGGTTCCATGGGGTTGGAGAGACCCAGTACTTC	CASSRFHGVGETQYF
-	TRBD2	TRBV4-3	TRBJ2-1	TGCGCCAGCAGCCCTGGACCTAGCGGGAGCTATGAGCAGTTCTTC	CASSPGPSGSYEQFF
few	TRBD2	TRBV7-2	TRBJ2-7	TGTGCCAGCAGCTTAAAAGTAGCGGGGGACACCTACGAGCAGTACTTC	CASSLKVAGDTYEQYF
-	-	TRBV12-3/TRBV12-4	TRBJ2-7	TGTGCCAGCAGTTTAAGTGGGCAGCAATTCTACGAGCAGTACTTC	CASSLSGQQFYEQYF
few	TRBD2	TRBV29-1	TRBJ2-3	TGCAGCGTGGCCCGGACTAGCGGGGGGGGCACAGATACGCAGTATTTT	CSVARTSGGGTDTQYF
-	-	TRBV7-2	TRBJ2-5	TGTGCCAGCAGCTTAAGACAAACCCCAACCAGTAAAGAGACCCAGTACTTC	CASSLRQTPTSKETQYF
few	-	TRBV6-2/TRBV6-3	TRBJ1-2	TGTGCCAGCAGCGACAGGCACTATGGCTACACCTTC	CASSDRHYGYTF
-	-	TRBV20-1	TRBJ2-7	TGCAGTGCTGTGCGGGACAGCTTCTTTGGACCCCTGGGGGGGGAGCAGTACTTC	CSAVRDSFFGPLGGEQYF
-	-	TRBV3-1	TRBJ2-2	TGTGCCTGCACCCAAACCCGTACTAGCACGGCCACCGGGGAGCTGTTTTTT	CACTQTRTSTATGELFF
-	TRBD2	TRBV20-1	TRBJ2-7	TGCAGTGCTATTCCCGGGAGGTCCTACGAGCAGTACTTC	CSAIPGRSYEQYF
-	TRBD2	TRBV18	TRBJ2-3	TGTGCCAGCTCACCCGTACCGGGACTAGCCCCTTCGCGTTCCCAGTATTTT	CASSPVPGLAPSRSQYF
many	-	TRBV12-3/TRBV12-4	TRBJ2-1	TGTGCCAGCAGTTTCACACCCGCCCTCTACAATGAGCAGTTCTTC	CASSFTPALYNEQFF
-	TRBD2	TRBV3-1	TRBJ2-3	TGTGCCAGCAGCCAAGTATATGGGGGGGTGTTCACAGATACGCAGTATTTT	CASSQVYGGVFTDTQYF
few	-	TRBV10-3	TRBJ2-1	TGTGCCATCAGTGAGTCGAACGGGGACAATGAGCAGTTCTTC	CAISESNGDNEQFF